Sequencing of this T cell receptor (beta chain) was carried out in a study of early T cells in non-severe SARS-CoV-2 infection. The overall study: The study sequenced bulk RNA from unsorted whole blood, with chains unpaired.

Unique molecular identifier tags were affixed to discrete cDNA molecules. TCRdb processed the 5' RACE reads anew with MiXCR; each CDR3 protein has one entry. The sample shows some 77,000 distinct CDR3 sequences, 7.5% to 10% of them seen only once. This clonotype was recorded many times. Per the germline V gene, CDR1 is MGHRA and CDR2 is YSYEKL. The CDR3 is 14 residues long. Trimming cost V 4 bases and J 9 bases; bases outside gene matches: 7. The chain has TRBV4-1 and TRBJ2-1, with 9 bases fitting TRBD2. The receptor comes from an adult who was a healthcare worker with PCR-confirmed SARS-CoV-2 infection or an uninfected control (not recorded which). Sequenced: whole blood. The CDR3 loop is CASSPGGAGGEQFF. The CDR3, as DNA: TGCGCCAGCAGCCCCGGGGGAGCGGGAGGTGAGCAGTTCTTC.